Presented here are 13 T cell receptor beta chains from one specimen sequenced in a study of blood T cells in healthy people across ages. A J-beta primer mix and a sample-barcoded 5' primer were used in a second PCR of about 7 to 12 cycles. TCRdb independently ran MiXCR on the 5' RACE reads; one entry per CDR3 protein. The sample includes some 850,000 distinct CDR3 sequences, roughly 25% of them seen just once. The data also belong to a second study, concerning T cells of mothers and their children.

The sequenced sample consisted of blood. Receptor source: a boy aged 10-17 years in good health.

The chain combines TRBV7-9 with TRBJ2-1, with TRBD2 as a possible D gene (5 bases). This CDR3 region has 14 residues. CDR1 is SEHNR, CDR2 FQNEAQ, per germline (reference sequence). With 1 base removed from V and 9 bases from J, the gap between germline ends came to 13 bases. In nucleotides, the CDR3 is TGTGCCAGCAGCTTAGAGGCTAGCTTGGTTGAGCAGTTCTTC. Its protein product is CASSLEASLVEQFF. The variable domain in full, with the rest retrieved from reference TRBV7-9 and TRBJ2-1, is DTGVSQNPRHKITKRGQNVTFRCDPISEHNRLYWYRQTLGQGPEFLTYFQNEAQLEKSRLLSDRFSAERPKGSFSTLEIQRTEQGDSAMYLCASSLEASLVEQFFGPGTRLTVL.

The genes are TRBV7-6 and TRBJ2-5; 12 positions agree with TRBD1. The DNA matches TRBJ2-1 better at its end, which makes the J call doubtful. Germline V lookup: CDR1 SGHVS, CDR2 FNYEAQ. This CDR3 comprises 17 residues. The DNA of the CDR3 is TGTGCCAGCAGCTATATGCGGGGGACAGGGGGCTTCAATGAGCAGTTCTTC. Its protein product is CASSYMRGTGGFNEQFF.

This chain joins TRBV6-5 and TRBJ2-1; TRBD2 might be the D (5 bases). The CDR3 is made up of 12 amino acids. V dropped 2 bases and J dropped 10 bases, with 9 bases sitting between them. The V gene's germline CDR1 is MNHEY and CDR2 SVGAGI. The CDR3 bases are TGTGCCAGCAGTTACGCCCGCGGGGAGCAGTTCTTC. Its translation: CASSYARGEQFF.

This chain joins TRBV20-1 and TRBJ2-1; D possibly uses TRBD1 or TRBD2 (5 bases each). The CDR3 runs to 15 residues. The V end lost 2 bases, the J end lost 8 bases, and 19 bases lay between the germline ends. The germline V gene has CDR1 DFQATT and CDR2 SNEGSKA (reference sequence). CDR3 in amino acids: CSARPTGTVPDEQFF. For the CDR3, the DNA is TGCAGTGCTAGACCGACCGGGACGGTCCCCGATGAGCAGTTCTTC.

The V gene is TRBV6-5, the J gene TRBJ2-7; TRBD1 might be the D (5 bases). CDR3 size: 14 residues. Trimming shortened V by 2 bases and J by 7 bases, and 15 bases separated the two germline ends. Per the germline V gene, CDR1 is MNHEY and CDR2 is SVGAGI. For the CDR3, the DNA is TGTGCCAGCAGTTACGTGGACACCCTGCAGGAGCAGTACTTC. This gives the protein CASSYVDTLQEQYF.

This clonotype has ten or more counts. This sequence joins TRBV4-2 and TRBJ2-5; D gene uncertain. The DNA end favors TRBJ2-7, so the J call may be wrong. CDR3 size: 13 residues. The V gene's germline CDR1 is LGHNA and CDR2 YNFKEQ. The CDR3 region is CASSTDASYEQYF. The CDR3, as DNA: TGTGCCAGCAGCACAGACGCCTCCTACGAGCAGTACTTC.

The chain carries TRBV27 and TRBJ2-3; D is unclear. Germline CDR1 MNHEY, CDR2 SMNVEV (reference sequence). The V and J ends lost 1 base and 8 bases respectively, with 13 bases between them. The CDR3 length is 14 residues. CDR3 sequence (DNA): TGTGCCAGCAGTTTATTGTCTGAGACGGGTACGCAGTATTTT. This gives the protein CASSLLSETGTQYF.

This clonotype appeared a single time. J is TRBJ1-2 and V is TRBV16, with a tentative D call TRBD1 (6 bases). Trimming took off 3 bases at V and 8 bases at J, with 16 bases between the two ends. The CDR3 is 14 residues long. CDR1 KGHSY and CDR2 FQNENV come from the germline V gene. The DNA for the CDR3 is TGTGCCAGCAGCCAGACTGGGGGCGAGAGAGGCTACACCTTC. This codes for CASSQTGGERGYTF.

This chain joins TRBV29-1 and TRBJ2-7, with D perhaps TRBD1 or TRBD2 (5 bases each). CDR1 is SQVTM and CDR2 is ANQGSEA in the germline V gene. The CDR3 extends over 13 amino acids. The V end was cut by 4 bases, the J end by 5 bases, with 15 bases between. The DNA of the CDR3 is TGCAGCGTTGTGGAAGGGGTCGGGAACGAGCAGTACTTC. It encodes CSVVEGVGNEQYF.

This clonotype appeared once. The rearrangement uses TRBV6-5 and TRBJ1-2; a possible D gene is TRBD1 (5 bases). The CDR3 spans 13 residues. Germline CDR1 and CDR2: MNHEY and SVGAGI. The germline V and J ends were trimmed by 5 bases and 2 bases, with 9 bases remaining between them. For the CDR3, the DNA is TGTGCCAGCAGTATGACAGTGAACTATGGCTACACCTTC. It yields the protein CASSMTVNYGYTF.

This clonotype was recorded a few times. One junction end disagrees with the germline gene, perhaps due to a read error. This chain uses TRBV6-1 with TRBJ2-3, with unresolved D. The CDR3 totals 12 residues. The germline CDR1 and CDR2 sequences are MNHNS and SASEGT. CDR3 DNA: TGTGCCAGCAGAGAAGATCGGGATACGCAGTATTTT. It yields the protein CASREDRDTQYF.

This clonotype showed up just a few times. The chain combines TRBV5-1 with TRBJ2-1, with 9 bases aligning to TRBD1. The V and J ends lost 4 bases and 1 base, in that order; junction bases with no gene match: 6. The CDR3 consists of 16 residues. Germline V gene lookup returns CDR1 SGHRS and CDR2 YFSETQ. CDR3 loop: CASSPGTGISYNEQFF. Written as DNA, the CDR3 is TGCGCCAGCAGCCCGGGGACAGGGATTTCCTACAATGAGCAGTTCTTC.

The chain is built from TRBV6-5 and TRBJ2-5; unclear D gene. With 0 bases removed from V and 6 bases from J, the gap between germline ends came to 8 bases. Looked up from germline, CDR1 is MNHEY and CDR2 is SVGAGI. This CDR3 is built from 13 residues. CDR3 sequence (DNA): TGTGCCAGCAGTTACTCGAAAGGGCAGACCCAGTACTTC. Encoded protein: CASSYSKGQTQYF.